This TCR beta chain was sequenced for a study of blood T cell repertoires in COVID-19. Whole-study context: COVID-19 samples, acute and convalescent, were from the United States, Italy and Spain.

This clone was seen only once. Additional DNA sequences in this sample encode the identical CDR3. This table comes from immunoSEQ multiplex PCR, and its TCRdb copy is limited to in-frame clones, with some not included. The sample contains 150,000 to 200,000 clones, 70% to 90% of which appear only once. Germline CDR1 and CDR2: WSHSY and SAAADI. V dropped 6 bases and J dropped 5 bases, with 8 bases sitting between them. CDR3 size: 12 residues. The specimen sequenced was peripheral blood. The TCR sequence derives from a man at least 80 years old with COVID-19, enrolled during active disease. V gene TRBV10-2 combines with J gene TRBJ2-1; D call uncertain. CDR3: CASRVTNNEQFF. The DNA of the CDR3 is TGCGCCAGCAGGGTTACAAACAATGAGCAGTTCTTC.